This paragraph covers one T cell receptor beta chain sequence. Its specific antigen is unknown. The record has no base qualities; no much larger clone is one base away. The germline V gene (reference sequence) yields SGHNT for CDR1 and YYREEE for CDR2. The CDR3 runs 17 residues from the cysteine to the phenylalanine. Kept here is only the CDR3 DNA, which spans 51 bases and is read in frame from base 1. Germline trimming: 3 bases from V, 4 bases from J; junction bases outside gene matches: 9. The data were taken from a study of blood T cell repertoires in COVID-19 (TCRdb year 2020). Notes on the research overall: Collaborator samples came from the United States, Italy and Spain and covered acute and convalescent phases of COVID-19. A freely available public database, intended as a resource for researchers studying the immune response to SARS-CoV-2, is where the repertoires were released. Subjects who had been exposed to COVID-19, were actively infected with it, or had recovered from it provided the deeply sampled blood TCRbeta repertoires that made up the dataset. Samples were obtained from the ongoing ImmuneRACE study (first 160 participants) and from some 1,300 subjects provided by 6 global collaborators. The prospective study material was composed of cDNA or gDNA derived from T cells, B-cell-depleted T cells, or PBMCs. The sample metadata nearly always contained a de-identified subject ID, COVID-19 status, age in years and sex. HLA class I and class II types, where available, came from metadata supplied by the sample provider rather than from assay-based typing. Study-level results and caveats: The amount of clinical and demographic metadata varied by source and participant and was provided uncurated.

Whole blood was collected in K2EDTA tubes by collaborating institutions according to the institutions' own protocols. For TCRbeta analysis, collaborators shipped samples as frozen whole blood, isolated PBMCs, or DNA extracted from either of those sample types. TCRbeta CDR3 regions were amplified from genomic DNA by means of the immunoSEQ Assay, a bias-controlled multiplex PCR. Per the original workflow: The number of nucleated cells in each sample was estimated from the amplification of reference gene primers within the assay. To quantify the absolute abundance of each unique TCRbeta CDR3 rearrangement, sequence reads were collapsed and filtered. Productive Simpson clonality was computed per sample as the square root of Simpson's diversity index over productive rearrangements. TCRdb stores this immuneACCESS table with in-frame sequences only. Part of the clones is absent; in the studies checked, under half of the shortfall reflects unresolved V genes, and no reason is known for the rest. The V and J calls and clone size were taken over from that table, and D and trimming were inferred from the DNA. This sample has around 80,000 clones in its table, and over 75% of those were observed once. 0.65% to 0.95% of the sample rests with the top ten.

The receptor was isolated from a woman older than 75 with acute or convalescent COVID-19. Sequencing input: peripheral blood. The rearrangement joined TRBV5-4 to TRBJ2-5, and 13 bases in between align with TRBD2. The nucleotide sequence is TGTGCCAGCAGCTCACGAACTAGCGGGAGGGCCAGAGAGACCCAGTACTTC. It is translated as CASSSRTSGRARETQYF.